This section outlines one T cell receptor (beta chain) sequence together with its context. Its antigen is as yet unknown. Profiling relied on immunoSEQ multiplex PCR, and the TCRdb table lists in-frame clones only, not all of them. In the table there are 1,000 or so clones, over 80% of which are singletons. Per germline, CDR1 SGHTA and CDR2 FQGTGA. The V end lost 3 bases, the J end lost 0 bases, and 9 bases lay between the germline ends. This CDR3 comprises 15 residues. The sorted conventional CD4 T cells were gated as CD4+CD127+. The source of the sample is a study of B cell selection in AIRE deficiency. Findings and limits, study-wide: Shared Treg sequences were biased toward short CDR3s with few non-templated nucleotide insertions.

The TCR sequence derives from a human donor with AIRE deficiency. The chain couples TRBV7-3 to TRBJ2-1; D ambiguous. The sample was conventional CD4+ T cells sorted from PBMCs. CDR3 bases: TGTGCCAGCAGCTTCCCGGATAGCTCCTACAATGAGCAGTTCTTC. Translating it yields CASSFPDSSYNEQFF.